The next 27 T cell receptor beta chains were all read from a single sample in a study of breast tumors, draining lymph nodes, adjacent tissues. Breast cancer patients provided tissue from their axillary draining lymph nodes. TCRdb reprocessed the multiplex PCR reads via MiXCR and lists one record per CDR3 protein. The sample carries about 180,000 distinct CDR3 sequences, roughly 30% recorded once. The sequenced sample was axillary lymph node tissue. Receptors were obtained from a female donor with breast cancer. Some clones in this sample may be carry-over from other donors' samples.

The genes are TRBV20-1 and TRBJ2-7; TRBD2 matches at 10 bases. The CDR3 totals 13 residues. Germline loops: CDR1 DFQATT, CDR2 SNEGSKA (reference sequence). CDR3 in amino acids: CSFSSAGGYEQYF. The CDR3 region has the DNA TGCAGCTTTTCTTCAGCGGGAGGGTACGAGCAGTACTTC.

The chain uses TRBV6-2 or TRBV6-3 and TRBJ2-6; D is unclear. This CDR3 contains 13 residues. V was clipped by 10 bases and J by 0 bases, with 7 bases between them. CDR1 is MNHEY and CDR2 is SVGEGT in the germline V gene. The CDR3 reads CATSTSGANVLTF. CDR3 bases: TGTGCCACGTCAACCTCTGGGGCCAACGTCCTGACTTTC.

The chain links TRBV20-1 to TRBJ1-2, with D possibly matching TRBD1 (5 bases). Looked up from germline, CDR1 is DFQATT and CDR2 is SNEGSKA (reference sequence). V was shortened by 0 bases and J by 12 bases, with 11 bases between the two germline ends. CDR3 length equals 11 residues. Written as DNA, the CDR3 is TGCAGTGCTAGAGATCAATCGGACAACACCTTC. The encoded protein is CSARDQSDNTF.

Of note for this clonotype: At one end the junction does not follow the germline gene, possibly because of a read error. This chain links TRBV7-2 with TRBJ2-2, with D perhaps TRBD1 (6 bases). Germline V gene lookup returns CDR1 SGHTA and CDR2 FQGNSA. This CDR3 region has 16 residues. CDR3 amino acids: CACSLEQGLNTGELFF. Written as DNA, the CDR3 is TGTGCCTGCAGCTTAGAACAGGGATTGAACACCGGGGAGTTGTTTTTT.

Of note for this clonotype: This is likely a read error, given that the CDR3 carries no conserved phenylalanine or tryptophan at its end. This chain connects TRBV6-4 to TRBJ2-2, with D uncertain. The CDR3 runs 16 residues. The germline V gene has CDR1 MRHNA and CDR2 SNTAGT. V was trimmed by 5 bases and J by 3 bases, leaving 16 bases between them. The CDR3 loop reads CASSQNPGQDTGELFS. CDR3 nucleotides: TGTGCCAGCAGTCAAAACCCGGGCCAGGACACCGGGGAGCTGTTTTCT.

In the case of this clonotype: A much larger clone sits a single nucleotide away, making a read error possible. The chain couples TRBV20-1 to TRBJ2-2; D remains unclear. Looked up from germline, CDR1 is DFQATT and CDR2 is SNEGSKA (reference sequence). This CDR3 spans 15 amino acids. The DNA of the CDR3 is TGCCGTGCTAGGCTCCTCACCGGAGCACCCGGGGAGCTGTTTTTT. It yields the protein CRARLLTGAPGELFF.

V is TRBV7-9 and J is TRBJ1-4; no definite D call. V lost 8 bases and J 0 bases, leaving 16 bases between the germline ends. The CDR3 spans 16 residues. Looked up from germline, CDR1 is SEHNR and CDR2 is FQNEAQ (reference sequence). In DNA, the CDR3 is TGTGCCAGCGGCCTAGCGCTAGGCGCAACTAATGAAAAACTGTTTTTT. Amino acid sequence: CASGLALGATNEKLFF.

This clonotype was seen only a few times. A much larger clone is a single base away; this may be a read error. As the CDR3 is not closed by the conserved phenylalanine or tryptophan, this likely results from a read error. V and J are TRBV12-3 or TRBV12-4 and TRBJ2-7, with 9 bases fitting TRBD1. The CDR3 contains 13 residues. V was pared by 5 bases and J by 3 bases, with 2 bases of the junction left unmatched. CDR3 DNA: TGTGCCAGCAGTGCGGGACAGGGCTACGAGCAGTACCTC. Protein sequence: CASSAGQGYEQYL.

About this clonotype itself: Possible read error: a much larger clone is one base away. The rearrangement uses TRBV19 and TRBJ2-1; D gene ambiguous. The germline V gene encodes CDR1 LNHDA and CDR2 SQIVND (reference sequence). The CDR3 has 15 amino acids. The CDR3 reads CATWAGPSSYNGQFF. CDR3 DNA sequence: TGTGCCACATGGGCCGGGCCAAGCTCCTACAATGGGCAGTTCTTC. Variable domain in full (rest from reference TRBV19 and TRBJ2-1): DGGITQSPKYLFRKEGQNVTLSCEQNLNHDAMYWYRQDPGQGLRLIYYSQIVNDFQKGDIAEGYSVSREKKESFPLTVTSAQKNPTAFYLCATWAGPSSYNGQFFGPGTRLTVL.

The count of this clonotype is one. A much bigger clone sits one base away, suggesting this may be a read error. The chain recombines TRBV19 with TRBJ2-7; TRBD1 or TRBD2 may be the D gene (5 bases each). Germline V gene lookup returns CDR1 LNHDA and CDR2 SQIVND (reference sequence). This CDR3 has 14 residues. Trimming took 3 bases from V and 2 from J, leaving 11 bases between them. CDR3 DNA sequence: TGTGCCAGTAGTATCAGGGAGAGCCCCTACGAGCAGTACTTC. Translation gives CASSIRESPYEQYF.

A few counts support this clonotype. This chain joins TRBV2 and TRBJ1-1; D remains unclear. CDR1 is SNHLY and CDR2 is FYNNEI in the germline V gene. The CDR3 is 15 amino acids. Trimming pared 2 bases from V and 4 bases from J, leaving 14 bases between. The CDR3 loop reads CASSEYWRGRTEAFF. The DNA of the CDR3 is TGTGCCAGCAGTGAATATTGGAGAGGGCGCACTGAAGCTTTCTTT.

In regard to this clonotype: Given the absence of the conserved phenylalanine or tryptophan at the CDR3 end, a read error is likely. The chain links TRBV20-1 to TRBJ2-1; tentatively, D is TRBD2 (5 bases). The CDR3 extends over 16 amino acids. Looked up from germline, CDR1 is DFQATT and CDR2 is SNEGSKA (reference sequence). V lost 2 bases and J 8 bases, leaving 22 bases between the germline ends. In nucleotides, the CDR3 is TGCAGTGCTAGATCGCGATCGTGGAGTTCGCGGGATGAGCAGTTCCTC. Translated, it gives CSARSRSWSSRDEQFL.

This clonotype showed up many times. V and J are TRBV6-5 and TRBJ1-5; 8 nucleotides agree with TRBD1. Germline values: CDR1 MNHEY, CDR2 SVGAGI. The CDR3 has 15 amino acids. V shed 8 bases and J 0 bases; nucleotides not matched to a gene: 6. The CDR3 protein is CASARTGYSNQPQHF. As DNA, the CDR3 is TGTGCCAGCGCGCGGACAGGGTATAGCAATCAGCCCCAGCATTTT.

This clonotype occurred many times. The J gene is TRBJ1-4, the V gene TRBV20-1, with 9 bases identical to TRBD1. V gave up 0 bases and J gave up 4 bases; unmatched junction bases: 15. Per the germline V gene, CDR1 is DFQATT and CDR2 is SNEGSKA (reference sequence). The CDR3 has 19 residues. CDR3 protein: CSARDAEGTGITGNEKLFF. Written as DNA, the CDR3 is TGCAGTGCTAGAGACGCGGAAGGGACAGGGATAACTGGTAATGAAAAACTGTTTTTT.

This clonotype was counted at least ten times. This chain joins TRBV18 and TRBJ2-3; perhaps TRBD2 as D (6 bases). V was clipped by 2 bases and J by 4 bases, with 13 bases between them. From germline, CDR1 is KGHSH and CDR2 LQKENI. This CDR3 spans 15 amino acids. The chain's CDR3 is CASSPYGASADTQYF. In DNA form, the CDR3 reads TGTGCCAGCTCACCATACGGGGCTAGCGCAGATACGCAGTATTTT.

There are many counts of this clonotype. The CDR3 coding sequence is TGTGCCACCAGCAGAGACAGGGGTAGCTACGAGCAGTACTTC. Translation gives CATSRDRGSYEQYF. V usage is TRBV15 and J usage is TRBJ2-7, with D tentatively TRBD1 (6 bases). Germline values: CDR1 LNHNV, CDR2 YYDKDF (reference sequence). Trimming took 0 bases from V and 3 from J, leaving 9 bases between them. The CDR3 covers 14 residues.

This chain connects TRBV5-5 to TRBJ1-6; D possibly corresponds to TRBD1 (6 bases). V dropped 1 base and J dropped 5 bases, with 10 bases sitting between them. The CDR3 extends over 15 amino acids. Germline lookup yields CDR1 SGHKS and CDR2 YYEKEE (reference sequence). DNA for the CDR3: TGTGCCAGCAGCTTGAAACAGGGTGATAATTCACCCCTCCACTTT. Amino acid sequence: CASSLKQGDNSPLHF.

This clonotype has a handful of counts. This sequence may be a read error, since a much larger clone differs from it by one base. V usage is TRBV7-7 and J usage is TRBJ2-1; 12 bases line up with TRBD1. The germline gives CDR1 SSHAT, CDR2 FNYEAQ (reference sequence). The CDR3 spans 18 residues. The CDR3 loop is CASSSGTGGSMMHHEQFF. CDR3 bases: TGTGCTAGCAGTTCAGGGACAGGGGGCTCTATGATGCACCATGAGCAGTTCTTC. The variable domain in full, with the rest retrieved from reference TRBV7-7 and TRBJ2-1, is GAGVSQSPRYKVTKRGQDVTLRCDPISSHATLYWYQQALGQGPEFLTYFNYEAQPDKSGLPSDRFSAERPEGSISTLTIQRTEQRDSAMYRCASSSGTGGSMMHHEQFFGPGTRLTVL.

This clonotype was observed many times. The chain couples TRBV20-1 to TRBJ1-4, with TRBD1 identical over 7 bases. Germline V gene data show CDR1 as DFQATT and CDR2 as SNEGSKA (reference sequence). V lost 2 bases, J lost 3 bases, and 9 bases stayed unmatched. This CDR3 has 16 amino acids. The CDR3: CSARSFAGTANEKLFF. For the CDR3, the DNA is TGCAGTGCTAGATCTTTCGCCGGGACAGCTAATGAAAAACTGTTTTTT.

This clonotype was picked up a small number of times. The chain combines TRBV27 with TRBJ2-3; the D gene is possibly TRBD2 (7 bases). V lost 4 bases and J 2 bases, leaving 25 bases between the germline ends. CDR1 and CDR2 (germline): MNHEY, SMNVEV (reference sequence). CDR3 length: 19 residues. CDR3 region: CASSSPPGGGGRNTDTQYF. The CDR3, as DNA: TGTGCCAGCAGTTCGCCGCCCGGAGGCGGGGGCCGGAACACAGATACGCAGTATTTT.

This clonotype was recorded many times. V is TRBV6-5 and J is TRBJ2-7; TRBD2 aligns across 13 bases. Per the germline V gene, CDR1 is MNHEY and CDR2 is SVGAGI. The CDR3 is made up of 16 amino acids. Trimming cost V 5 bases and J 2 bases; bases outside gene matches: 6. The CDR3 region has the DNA TGTGCCAGCAGTACCTTTGGACTAGCGGGGGCCTACGAGCAGTACTTC. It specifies CASSTFGLAGAYEQYF.

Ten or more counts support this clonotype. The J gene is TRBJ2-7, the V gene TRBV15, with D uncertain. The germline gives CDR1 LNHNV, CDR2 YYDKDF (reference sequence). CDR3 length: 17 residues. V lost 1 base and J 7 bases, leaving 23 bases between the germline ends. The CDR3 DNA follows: TGTGCCACCAGCAGAGGAATTTTTAACCCGCTTCTGGGAGAGCAGTACTTC. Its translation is CATSRGIFNPLLGEQYF.

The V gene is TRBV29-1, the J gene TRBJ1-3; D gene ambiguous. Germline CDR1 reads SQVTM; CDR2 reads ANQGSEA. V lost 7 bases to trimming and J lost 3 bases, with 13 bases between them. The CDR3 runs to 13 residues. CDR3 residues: CSARGGFGNTIYF. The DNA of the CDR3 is TGCAGCGCCCGAGGAGGGTTTGGAAACACCATATATTTT.

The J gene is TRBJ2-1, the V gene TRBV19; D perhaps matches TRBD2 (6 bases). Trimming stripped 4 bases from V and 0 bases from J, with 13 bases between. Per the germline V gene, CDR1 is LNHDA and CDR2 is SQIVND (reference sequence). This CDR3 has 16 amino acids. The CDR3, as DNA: TGTGCCAGTAGTAGGGTGGGGGGTAGCTCCTACAATGAGCAGTTCTTC. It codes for CASSRVGGSSYNEQFF.

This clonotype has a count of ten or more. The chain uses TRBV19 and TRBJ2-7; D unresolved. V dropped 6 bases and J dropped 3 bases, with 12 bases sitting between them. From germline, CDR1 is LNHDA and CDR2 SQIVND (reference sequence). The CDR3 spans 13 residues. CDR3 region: CASRHFDGYEQYF. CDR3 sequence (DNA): TGTGCCAGTAGACACTTTGACGGCTACGAGCAGTACTTC.

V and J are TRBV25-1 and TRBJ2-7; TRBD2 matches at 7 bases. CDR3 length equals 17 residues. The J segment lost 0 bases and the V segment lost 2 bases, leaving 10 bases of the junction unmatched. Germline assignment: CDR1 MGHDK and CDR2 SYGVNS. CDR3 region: CASSETLAGTSSYEQYF. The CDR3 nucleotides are TGTGCCAGCAGTGAAACGTTAGCGGGTACGAGCTCCTACGAGCAGTACTTC.

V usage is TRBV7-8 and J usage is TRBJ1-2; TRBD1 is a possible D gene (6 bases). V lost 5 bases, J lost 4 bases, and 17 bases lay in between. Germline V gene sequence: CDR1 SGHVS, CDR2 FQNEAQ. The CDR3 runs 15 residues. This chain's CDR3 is CASSTNREHGYGYTF. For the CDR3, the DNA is TGTGCCAGCAGCACTAACAGGGAGCATGGCTATGGCTACACCTTC.